This is a list of T cell receptor beta chains from one sample in a study of CD8 T cells in ankylosing spondylitis. TCRdb analysed the 5' RACE reads with MiXCR anew, one entry per CDR3 protein. Here the sample spans over 450,000 distinct CDR3 sequences, roughly 13% being singletons. Sequencing was performed on blood, either unsorted or a sorted T cell fraction (not recorded which). These receptor sequences come from a male donor with ankylosing spondylitis. Each CDR3 is given with its conserved first and last residue. The D gene is left open where the match is weak. Where a row states a size, it is once, few, many or the class of an expanded clone; other rows omit it.

j_gene	d_gene	v_gene	abundance	CDR3nt	CDR3aa
TRBJ2-3	TRBD2	TRBV20-1	.	TGCAGTGCTAGAGACCATAGCGGGGCCCCGGATACGCAGTATTTT	CSARDHSGAPDTQYF
TRBJ2-1	.	TRBV7-6	few	TGTGCCAGCAGTCTAGGGGGGGGGTTCCCCTACAATGAGCAGTTCTTC	CASSLGGGFPYNEQFF
TRBJ1-1	.	TRBV12-3/TRBV12-4	few	TGTGCCAGCAGTTTAGGAGGGGTTGGGGACACTGAAGCTTTCTTT	CASSLGGVGDTEAFF
TRBJ1-2	.	TRBV9	many	TGTGCCAGCAGCGCCGACCCGGGGTTCGGCTATGGCTACACCTTC	CASSADPGFGYGYTF
TRBJ1-5	.	TRBV20-1	.	TGCAGTGCTAGCCGCCAGGGAGGGGACGACAATCAGCCCCAGCATTTT	CSASRQGGDDNQPQHF
TRBJ1-6	.	TRBV20-1	few	TGCAGTGCTACGCAAGTAGGGGGGTCACCCCTCCACTTT	CSATQVGGSPLHF
TRBJ2-3	TRBD2	TRBV11-1	.	TGTGCCAGCAGCCGGACTCCAAGGACTAGCGGGAGCGTAACAGATACGCAGTATTTT	CASSRTPRTSGSVTDTQYF
TRBJ2-3	TRBD2	TRBV27	few	TGTGCCAGCAGTTCAGTAGCGGGAGGCCGCACAGATACGCAGTATTTT	CASSSVAGGRTDTQYF
TRBJ2-7	.	TRBV12-3/TRBV12-4	few	TGTGCCAGCAGTTTGGGACGGCAATCCTACGAGCAGTACTTC	CASSLGRQSYEQYF
TRBJ2-5	TRBD1	TRBV10-3	many	TGTGCCATCAGGGCCGGGACAGGGGGCGCACAGACCCAGTACTTC	CAIRAGTGGAQTQYF
TRBJ1-6	.	TRBV27	.	TGTGCCAGCAGTCGGGCCTTAAACTCACCCCTCCACTTT	CASSRALNSPLHF
TRBJ1-1	TRBD1	TRBV7-9	many	TGTGCCAGCGTAAGGGACAGGGATGATACTGAAGCTTTCTTT	CASVRDRDDTEAFF
TRBJ2-1	TRBD2	TRBV20-1	.	TGCAGTGCAGCGGGACTAGCGGGAGGGTACAATGAGCAGTTCTTC	CSAAGLAGGYNEQFF
TRBJ2-1	.	TRBV7-2	.	TGTGCCAGCAGCCAGACGCGGGTGGGTGAGCAGTTCTTC	CASSQTRVGEQFF
TRBJ2-7	TRBD2	TRBV20-1	many	TGCAGTGCTAGGCCTAGCGGGAATCCCTACGAGCAGTACTTC	CSARPSGNPYEQYF
TRBJ2-5	.	TRBV5-1	many	TGCGCCAGCAGCAGGTCTCTGGACTTACAAGAGACCCAGTACTTC	CASSRSLDLQETQYF
TRBJ2-4	.	TRBV28	many	TGTGCCAGCAGTGGCTGGGGCGGGGCCAAAAACATTCAGTACTTC	CASSGWGGAKNIQYF
TRBJ2-3	TRBD2	TRBV7-9	.	TGTGCCAGCAGCTTATTCCTAGCGGCCACAGATACGCAGTATTTT	CASSLFLAATDTQYF
TRBJ1-1	TRBD1	TRBV4-2	.	TGTGCCAGCAGCCAAGCCGGGACAGGGTTGGTGAACACTGAAGCTTTCTTT	CASSQAGTGLVNTEAFF
TRBJ2-3	.	TRBV28	.	TGTGCCAGCAGTTTTGAGGCGGGTTTGGGTACAGATACGCAGTATTTT	CASSFEAGLGTDTQYF
TRBJ1-1	.	TRBV9	.	TGTGCCAGCAGCGTAGTGGGACCCTTGAACACTGAAGCTTTCTTT	CASSVVGPLNTEAFF
TRBJ1-4	.	TRBV6-5	few	TGTGCCAGCAGTTACCGGCAACCGACTAATGAAAAACTGTTTTTT	CASSYRQPTNEKLFF
TRBJ2-5	.	TRBV15	few	TGTGCCACCAGCAGAACCACTTTATTAGCGGAACAAGAGACCCAGTACTTC	CATSRTTLLAEQETQYF
TRBJ2-4	TRBD1	TRBV29-1	few	TGCAGCGTTCTATGGGACAGTCCCTTGCTGGCCAAAAACATTCAGTACTTC	CSVLWDSPLLAKNIQYF
TRBJ2-1	.	TRBV20-1	.	TGCAGTGCTAGTCAGGAAAATGAGCAGTTCTTC	CSASQENEQFF
TRBJ2-1	TRBD2	TRBV7-8	.	TGTGCCAGCAGTAATCCGGGGACTAGCGATTCCGGTGAGCAGTTCTTC	CASSNPGTSDSGEQFF
TRBJ2-1	TRBD2	TRBV11-2	many	TGTGCCAGCAGCGTAGCGGGAGCCTACAATGAGCAGTTCTTC	CASSVAGAYNEQFF
TRBJ1-5	TRBD1	TRBV24-1	.	TGTGCCACCAGTGATGCCGGGACAGGGGTTCAGCCCCAGCATTTT	CATSDAGTGVQPQHF
TRBJ1-2	TRBD1	TRBV7-9	.	TGTGCCAGCAGACCGGGACAGTCGGGCCCAAGCGCCTTC	CASRPGQSGPSAF
TRBJ2-1	TRBD2	TRBV20-1	few	TGCAGTGCTAGAGGATTGCGGGGGGGCTCCTACAATGAGCAGTTCTTC	CSARGLRGGSYNEQFF
TRBJ2-2	TRBD1	TRBV18	.	TGTGCCAGCTCACCAGGGACAGGCTTCACCGGGGAGCTGTTTTTT	CASSPGTGFTGELFF
TRBJ2-1	.	TRBV29-1	many	TGCAGCGTCGTTATAGCGGAGCAGTTCTTC	CSVVIAEQFF
TRBJ2-5	.	TRBV7-2	few	TGTGCCAGCACCCAAACCGCTCAAGAGACCCAGTACTTC	CASTQTAQETQYF
TRBJ2-2	.	TRBV14	.	TGTGCCAGCAGCCACCGGGACACCTACACCGGGGAGCTGTTTTTT	CASSHRDTYTGELFF
TRBJ2-7	.	TRBV7-2	few	TGTGCCAGCAGCTTAGTAGGCCCTAGCTCCTACGAGCAGTACTTC	CASSLVGPSSYEQYF
TRBJ2-7	.	TRBV3-1	.	TGTGCCAGCAGCCCGACAATCCTAACCCAGAGAGGGCAGTACTTC	CASSPTILTQRGQYF
TRBJ1-2	TRBD1	TRBV29-1	many	TGCAGCGTCCAGAAGGGGGGACAGACCTATGGCTACACCTTC	CSVQKGGQTYGYTF
TRBJ2-7	TRBD1	TRBV2	few	TGTGCCAGCAGAGAACTACCGGGACAGGGGGCGTTCGAGCAGTACTTC	CASRELPGQGAFEQYF
TRBJ2-6	TRBD1	TRBV29-1	.	TGCAGCGTCCTCCTTTGGACAGGCTCTGGGGCCAACGTCCTGACTTTC	CSVLLWTGSGANVLTF
TRBJ2-1	.	TRBV12-3/TRBV12-4	many	TGTGCCAGCAGTTCTCGGGGGGAGCAGTTCTTC	CASSSRGEQFF
TRBJ2-1	.	TRBV6-1	few	TGTGCCAGCAGTGCCCGGGCGTCGGACTACAATGAGCAGTTCTTC	CASSARASDYNEQFF
TRBJ2-1	.	TRBV11-2	.	TGTGCCAGCAGCTCTCGTCAGGATTCCTACAATGAGCAGTTCTTC	CASSSRQDSYNEQFF